This T cell receptor beta chain was sequenced in a study of CD4 T cells in relation to SARS-CoV-2 and coronaviruses. As for the study in general: Shared crossreactive spike epitopes were mapped to their HLA restriction.

Before the COVID-19 pandemic, during about 2011-2019, CD4+ T cells were taken from unexposed donors. Generated by immunoSEQ multiplex PCR, the TCRdb table keeps only in-frame clones and is missing some. The sample has 60,000 or so clones, 85% to 95% seen once; the top ten hold around 0.15%. On this clone itself: Its antigen is still unknown. The junction does not match germline at one end; this may be a read error.

Findings and limits, study-wide: In roughly 61% of donors, memory CD4+ clonotypes crossrecognized SARS-CoV-2 and at least one common cold coronavirus spike. Culture-expanded clones reflect memory recall rather than primary priming during culture.

This CDR3 is built from 13 residues. The V gene's germline CDR1 is KGHSH and CDR2 LQKENI. The sequence was collected from a human donor in good health. The sequenced material came from naive CD4+ T cells from PBMCs. Subset here: naive CD4+ T cells isolated by negative enrichment. The rearrangement uses TRBV18 and TRBJ2-4; D unclear. The CDR3 loop is CASSPSVSGLVDF. The CDR3 DNA follows: TGTGCCAGCTCACCCTCCGTTTCTGGGTTAGTAGACTTC.